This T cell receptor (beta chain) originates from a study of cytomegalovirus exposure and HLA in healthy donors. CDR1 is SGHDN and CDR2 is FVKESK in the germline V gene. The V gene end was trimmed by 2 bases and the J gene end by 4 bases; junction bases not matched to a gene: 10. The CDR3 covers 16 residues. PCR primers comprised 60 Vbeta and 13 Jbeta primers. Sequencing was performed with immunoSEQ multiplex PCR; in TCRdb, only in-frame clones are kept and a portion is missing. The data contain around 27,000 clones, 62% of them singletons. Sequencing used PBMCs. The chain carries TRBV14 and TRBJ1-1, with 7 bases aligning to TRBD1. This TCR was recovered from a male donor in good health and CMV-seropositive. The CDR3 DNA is TGTGCCAGCAGCCAACCGGAACAGGGGTGGAGCACTGAAGCTTTCTTT. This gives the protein CASSQPEQGWSTEAFF.